This T cell receptor beta chain was sequenced during a study of ipilimumab plus nivolumab after autologous stem cell transplantation. Germline-derived CDR1 and CDR2 are SEHNR and FQNEAQ (reference sequence). V lost 2 bases, J lost 4 bases, and 12 bases stayed unmatched. The CDR3 is made up of 17 amino acids. Sequenced by immunoSEQ multiplex PCR; TCRdb stores in-frame clones only, minus some. In the table there are some 25,000 clones, about 86% of which are singletons. This specimen consisted of PBMCs, obtained in a trial of ipilimumab plus nivolumab as post-transplant consolidation. This receptor was identified in a male donor with diffuse large B-cell lymphoma. The chain has TRBV7-9 and TRBJ1-1, with 8 bases aligning to TRBD1. This chain's CDR3 is CASSLIPQTGEGTEAFF. The CDR3 DNA reads TGTGCCAGCAGCTTAATCCCCCAGACAGGGGAGGGCACTGAAGCTTTCTTT.